These 30 T cell receptor beta chains came from one sample sequenced in a study of blood T cell repertoires in COVID-19. Repertoires were generated with immunoSEQ multiplex PCR, while TCRdb's copy carries only in-frame clones and drops some. Of some 400,000 clones in the sample, roughly nine tenths were seen once. Material: PBMCs or T cells enriched from blood (not recorded which). These receptors were obtained from a man aged 30 to 39 who had recovered from COVID-19.

This clone was picked up a small number of times. J is TRBJ2-6 and V is TRBV24-1; D is perhaps TRBD1 (6 bases). CDR3 length equals 17 residues. Looked up from germline, CDR1 is KGHDR and CDR2 is SFDVKD. V shed 3 bases and J shed 0 bases, with 11 bases lying between them. Written as DNA, the CDR3 is TGTGCCACCAGTGATACGCAGGGGTTCTCTGGGGCCAACGTCCTGACTTTC. Its translation is CATSDTQGFSGANVLTF.

The chain links TRBV6-5 to TRBJ1-1, with D unclear. V was clipped by 2 bases and J by 2 bases, with 12 bases between them. The CDR3 extends over 15 amino acids. Germline V gene lookup returns CDR1 MNHEY and CDR2 SVGAGI. The CDR3 is CASSYDYNKNTEAFF. CDR3 bases: TGTGCCAGCAGTTACGATTACAATAAAAACACTGAAGCTTTCTTT.

This CDR3 is CASSLDGQGAYEQYF. CDR3 in DNA: TGTGCCAGCAGCTTGGACGGACAGGGGGCCTACGAGCAGTACTTC. The rearrangement uses TRBV5-4 and TRBJ2-7; 10 bases are a match to TRBD1. Trimming at V came to 0 bases and at J to 2 bases, leaving 2 bases not matched to a gene. CDR1 is SGHNT and CDR2 is YYREEE in the germline V gene (reference sequence). The CDR3 has 15 amino acids.

This clone has only one observation. This chain links TRBV29-1 with TRBJ2-3; 7 bases fit TRBD2. The CDR3 length is 13 residues. Germline V lookup: CDR1 SQVTM, CDR2 ANQGSEA. Losses at the gene ends were 4 bases for V and 2 bases for J; bases not matched to a gene: 3. CDR3 residues: CSVASGITDTQYF. Written as DNA, the CDR3 is TGCAGCGTTGCAAGCGGGATCACAGATACGCAGTATTTT.

This clone was observed a single time. The V and J genes are TRBV30 and TRBJ1-2; no clear D gene. Trimming removed 2 bases from V and 7 bases from J, with 14 bases in between. The germline V gene has CDR1 GTSNPN and CDR2 SVGIG (reference sequence). This CDR3 is 13 amino acids long. The CDR3 DNA reads TGTGCCTGGAGTAGAGGGTCAGCTAGTGGCTACACCTTC. It specifies CAWSRGSASGYTF.

As regards this clone: This specimen includes other DNA sequences encoding the same CDR3. J is TRBJ2-2 and V is TRBV12-3 or TRBV12-4, with D unresolved. V was pared by 6 bases and J by 5 bases, with 4 bases between. This CDR3 has 11 amino acids. CDR3: CASSSTGELFF. As DNA, the CDR3 is TGTGCCAGCAGCTCTACCGGGGAGCTGTTTTTT.

The gene calls are TRBV7-3 and TRBJ1-1; TRBD1 agrees at 7 bases. V gave up 5 bases and J gave up 4 bases; unmatched junction bases: 4. CDR1 is SGHTA, CDR2 FQGTGA, per germline. This CDR3 is built from 13 residues. Here the CDR3 DNA reads TGTGCCAGCAGCCCAGGGACAGTCACTGAAGCTTTCTTT. Translating it yields CASSPGTVTEAFF. The variable domain in full, completed from reference TRBV7-3 and TRBJ1-1, reads GAGVSQTPSNKVTEKGKYVELRCDPISGHTALYWYRQSLGQGPEFLIYFQGTGAADDSGLPNDRFFAVRPEGSVSTLKIQRTERGDSAVYLCASSPGTVTEAFFGQGTRLTVV.

The chain carries TRBV7-9 and TRBJ1-2, with D unresolved. V was clipped by 2 bases and J by 7 bases, with 11 bases between them. The CDR3 spans 13 residues. Germline V CDR1 and CDR2: SEHNR, FQNEAQ (reference sequence). The CDR3 sequence: CASSLPRASGYTF. The CDR3 DNA reads as TGTGCCAGCAGCTTACCCCGAGCGAGTGGCTACACCTTC.

The chain couples TRBV5-4 to TRBJ2-7; 9 bases are a match to TRBD1. Trimming cost V 3 bases and J 2 bases; bases outside gene matches: 6. Germline lookup yields CDR1 SGHNT and CDR2 YYREEE (reference sequence). The CDR3 length is 15 residues. The CDR3 loop reads CASSSGQGGPYEQYF. CDR3 DNA sequence: TGTGCCAGCAGCTCGGGACAGGGAGGCCCCTACGAGCAGTACTTC. The full variable domain, completed using reference TRBV5-4 and TRBJ2-7, is ETGVTQSPTHLIKTRGQQVTLRCSSQSGHNTVSWYQQALGQGPQFIFQYYREEENGRGNFPPRFSGLQFPNYSSELNVNALELDDSALYLCASSSGQGGPYEQYFGPGTRLTVT.

The genes are TRBV24-1 and TRBJ1-1; D may be TRBD1 (5 bases). The germline CDR1 and CDR2 sequences are KGHDR and SFDVKD. The CDR3 is 13 amino acids. Trimming took 5 bases from V and 7 from J, leaving 13 bases between them. The CDR3: CATSGTTDSEAFF. For the CDR3, the DNA is TGTGCCACCAGTGGGACAACGGATAGTGAAGCTTTCTTT.

The gene calls are TRBV6-4 and TRBJ2-7; TRBD2 agrees at 7 bases. The CDR3 contains 13 residues. Germline CDR1 is MRHNA and CDR2 is SNTAGT. With 2 bases clipped from V and 5 bases from J, the junction kept 3 bases outside the gene matches. The CDR3 protein is CASSDEGGDEQYF. The CDR3 bases are TGTGCCAGCAGTGACGAGGGAGGGGACGAGCAGTACTTC.

This chain uses TRBV5-1 with TRBJ1-1; TRBD1 matches 8 bases. Germline CDR1 is SGHRS and CDR2 is YFSETQ. The trim removed 4 bases at V and 5 bases at J, leaving 4 bases unmatched. The CDR3 covers 13 residues. The CDR3 sequence is CASSTTGETEAFF. In DNA, the CDR3 is TGCGCCAGCAGCACGACAGGGGAAACTGAAGCTTTCTTT.

V and J are TRBV28 and TRBJ2-5; maybe TRBD1 (6 bases). From germline, CDR1 is MDHEN and CDR2 SYDVKM. The CDR3 consists of 13 residues. Trimming left V 3 bases short and J 4 bases short, with 9 bases between. CDR3 in amino acids: CASSFGTRETQYF. DNA for the CDR3: TGTGCCAGCAGTTTTGGGACAAGAGAGACCCAGTACTTC.

This clone appeared once. The chain is built from TRBV18 and TRBJ2-5, with 8 bases identical to TRBD1. V shed 5 bases, J shed 4 bases, and the junction held 9 bases outside the gene matches. The germline CDR1 and CDR2 sequences are KGHSH and LQKENI. CDR3 size: 15 residues. In DNA form, the CDR3 reads TGTGCCAGCTCAAAACGACAGGGGACGGGAGAGACCCAGTACTTC. Protein product: CASSKRQGTGETQYF.

The J gene is TRBJ2-1, the V gene TRBV28; 8 bases are a match to TRBD2. V was clipped by 3 bases and J by 2 bases; unmatched bases: 3. The CDR3 is made up of 15 amino acids. Looked up from germline, CDR1 is MDHEN and CDR2 is SYDVKM. CDR3 sequence (DNA): TGTGCCAGCAGTTTCCAAGCGGGGGCCTACAATGAGCAGTTCTTC. This gives the protein CASSFQAGAYNEQFF. Full variable domain (missing parts from reference TRBV28 and TRBJ2-1): DVKVTQSSRYLVKRTGEKVFLECVQDMDHENMFWYRQDPGLGLRLIYFSYDVKMKEKGDIPEGYSVSREKKERFSLILESASTNQTSMYLCASSFQAGAYNEQFFGPGTRLTVL.

This sequence joins TRBV2 and TRBJ1-4; D perhaps matches TRBD1 (6 bases). This CDR3 is built from 16 residues. Trimming left V 0 bases short and J 8 bases short, with 16 bases between. The germline CDR1 and CDR2 sequences are SNHLY and FYNNEI. The CDR3 region has the DNA TGTGCCAGCAGTGAAGCGCTTCTTGGGGGGGGCGAAAAACTGTTTTTT. It encodes CASSEALLGGGEKLFF.

DNA for the CDR3: TGTGCCAGCAGTTACGGGGGGGCCTCCTCCTACGAGCAGTACTTC. The encoded protein is CASSYGGASSYEQYF. The chain has TRBV6-5 and TRBJ2-7, with a tentative D call TRBD2 (7 bases). V lost 2 bases to trimming and J lost 0 bases, with 11 bases between them. This CDR3 contains 15 residues. CDR1 is MNHEY, CDR2 SVGAGI, per germline.

This clone was found once. The rearrangement joins TRBV15 to TRBJ2-1; the match to TRBD2 covers 9 bases. The J segment lost 2 bases and the V segment lost 4 bases, leaving 3 bases of the junction unmatched. The germline V gene has CDR1 LNHNV and CDR2 YYDKDF (reference sequence). The CDR3 runs 15 residues. Here the CDR3 DNA reads TGTGCCACCAGCACCATAGCGGGGGCCTACAATGAGCAGTTCTTC. Translation gives CATSTIAGAYNEQFF.

The J gene is TRBJ2-7, the V gene TRBV2; a weak D match, TRBD2 (5 bases). V was trimmed by 8 bases and J by 3 bases, leaving 17 bases between them. The V gene's germline CDR1 is SNHLY and CDR2 FYNNEI. The CDR3 is made up of 14 amino acids. The CDR3 DNA is TGTGCCAGCCGAGGGTCGGCCAACTACTACGAGCAGTACTTC. Protein sequence: CASRGSANYYEQYF.

The chain joins TRBV11-2 to TRBJ2-3, with unresolved D. V was pared by 1 base and J by 11 bases, with 10 bases between. Germline V gene sequence: CDR1 SGHAT, CDR2 FQNNGV. The CDR3 consists of 12 residues. CDR3 amino acids: CASSLAPALQYF. The DNA for the CDR3 is TGTGCCAGCAGCTTAGCCCCCGCACTGCAGTATTTT.

The chain links TRBV5-5 to TRBJ2-6, with D maybe TRBD1 (5 bases). CDR1 is SGHKS, CDR2 YYEKEE, per germline (reference sequence). The CDR3 has 18 amino acids. Trimming removed 2 bases from V and 0 bases from J, with 15 bases in between. CDR3 amino acids: CASSFRTGYNSGANVLTF. The CDR3 coding sequence is TGTGCCAGCAGCTTCCGTACAGGCTACAACTCTGGGGCCAACGTCCTGACTTTC. The whole variable domain, remainder taken from reference TRBV5-5 and TRBJ2-6, is DAGVTQSPTHLIKTRGQQVTLRCSPISGHKSVSWYQQVLGQGPQFIFQYYEKEERGRGNFPDRFSARQFPNYSSELNVNALLLGDSALYLCASSFRTGYNSGANVLTFGAGSRLTVL.

This clone was seen only once. The chain is built from TRBV6-5 and TRBJ2-5; the D gene is possibly TRBD1 (6 bases). The CDR3 has 13 amino acids. Looked up from germline, CDR1 is MNHEY and CDR2 is SVGAGI. V was shortened by 8 bases and J by 2 bases, with 12 bases between the two germline ends. The CDR3 DNA is TGTGCCAGCGGGGACATTCGACAAGAGACCCAGTACTTC. It specifies CASGDIRQETQYF.

V usage is TRBV13 and J usage is TRBJ2-7, with 11 bases that match TRBD1. The CDR3 runs 16 residues. With 5 bases clipped from V and 2 bases from J, the junction kept 8 bases outside the gene matches. CDR1 and CDR2 (germline): PRHDT, FYEKMQ (reference sequence). Here the CDR3 reads CASSRPGQGVPYEQYF. The CDR3 DNA sequence: TGTGCCAGCAGCCGCCCGGGACAGGGGGTTCCCTACGAGCAGTACTTC.

V and J are TRBV3-1 (or the pseudogene TRBV3-2) and TRBJ2-5; 7 bases line up with TRBD1. This CDR3 comprises 17 residues. Germline V gene sequence: CDR1 LGHDT, CDR2 YNNKEL (reference sequence). After removal of 4 bases from V and 6 bases from J, the junction contained 17 bases not matched to a gene. The CDR3 coding sequence is TGTGCCAGCAGCCCCTACCCCCCAGGGGGTGTTGGTCAGACCCAGTACTTC. This sequence encodes CASSPYPPGGVGQTQYF.

The CDR3 protein is CASSQESSEINQPQHF. The CDR3, as DNA: TGCGCCAGCAGCCAAGAATCGTCGGAGATCAATCAGCCCCAGCATTTT. The rearrangement links TRBV4-1 to TRBJ1-5; D gene uncertain. Trimming stripped 0 bases from V and 3 bases from J, with 12 bases between. This CDR3 has 16 amino acids. Germline V gene lookup returns CDR1 MGHRA and CDR2 YSYEKL.

The chain couples TRBV21-1 to TRBJ2-1; TRBD1 was called by the table and not checked on the DNA. TRBV21-1 is a pseudogene segment. This CDR3 is built from 13 residues. CDR3 loop: CASSKGSQNEQFF. The CDR3 region has the DNA TGTGCCAGCAGCAAAGGATCACAGAATGAGCAGTTCTTC.

The chain uses TRBV12-5 and TRBJ1-2; no reliable D call. Trimming took 2 bases from V and 2 from J, leaving 6 bases between them. The V gene's germline CDR1 is LGHNT and CDR2 FRNRAP. This CDR3 has 13 amino acids. CDR3 loop: CASGLIQNYGYTF. The CDR3 DNA is TGTGCTAGTGGTTTGATCCAAAACTATGGCTACACCTTC.

The chain has TRBV6-1 and TRBJ1-6; no definite D call. V was clipped by 4 bases and J by 0 bases, with 13 bases between them. This CDR3 is built from 17 residues. From germline, CDR1 is MNHNS and CDR2 SASEGT. The CDR3 loop reads CASSGPTGSSYNSPLHF. Written as DNA, the CDR3 is TGTGCCAGCAGTGGCCCGACGGGAAGCTCCTATAATTCACCCCTCCACTTT.

Written as DNA, the CDR3 is TGTGCCAGCAGCCAAGGAAGGGGGTCCGCCGAGCAGTACTTC. As protein: CASSQGRGSAEQYF. The chain links TRBV3-1 (or the pseudogene TRBV3-2) to TRBJ2-7; D is possibly TRBD1 (6 bases). The CDR3 is 14 residues long. In germline, CDR1 is LGHDT, CDR2 YNNKEL (reference sequence). V lost 1 base and J lost 6, with 13 bases in between.

V usage is TRBV2 and J usage is TRBJ2-1, with no clear D. The germline gives CDR1 SNHLY, CDR2 FYNNEI. Trimming removed 11 bases at V and 2 bases at J, with 16 bases between. The CDR3 has 14 residues. CDR3 bases: TGTGCCTTCCTTGGTGGTAGAACCTACAATGAGCAGTTCTTC. This codes for CAFLGGRTYNEQFF.